This passage covers 18 T cell receptor beta chains from one sample sequenced in a study of blood T cell repertoires in COVID-19. Measured with immunoSEQ multiplex PCR; TCRdb has only the in-frame clones, and not every one. The data hold under 250,000 clones, with nearly 90% observed a single time. The material sequenced was PBMCs or T cells enriched from blood (not recorded which). These receptors originate from a woman aged 25 to 45 with acute COVID-19.

The gene calls are TRBV7-6 and TRBJ2-1; D remains unclear. Germline V gene data show CDR1 as SGHVS and CDR2 as FNYEAQ. This CDR3 is built from 12 residues. V gave up 5 bases and J gave up 5 bases, with 7 bases separating them. The CDR3 sequence is CASSKRDNEQFF. CDR3 nucleotides: TGTGCCAGCAGCAAAAGAGACAATGAGCAGTTCTTC.

The chain links TRBV7-2 to TRBJ1-6, with D hard to call. V shed 6 bases and J shed 9 bases, with 9 bases lying between them. The length of the CDR3 is 12 residues. CDR1 and CDR2 from the germline V gene are SGHTA and FQGNSA. The CDR3 sequence is CASSSTVSPLHF. CDR3 bases: TGTGCCAGCAGTTCCACAGTTTCACCCCTCCACTTT.

This clone occurred a few times. The rearrangement uses TRBV7-9 and TRBJ2-3, with 8 bases matching TRBD2. With V trimmed by 5 bases and J by 0 bases, 4 bases remained unmatched. The CDR3 covers 15 residues. Germline CDR1 is SEHNR and CDR2 is FQNEAQ (reference sequence). The CDR3 protein is CASSTRGGSTDTQYF. The CDR3 DNA follows: TGTGCCAGCAGCACACGGGGGGGAAGCACAGATACGCAGTATTTT.

This clone was seen a handful of times. This chain joins TRBV5-1 and TRBJ2-5; D is perhaps TRBD2 (6 bases). Germline V gene data show CDR1 as SGHRS and CDR2 as YFSETQ. V gave up 4 bases and J gave up 1 base, with 11 bases separating them. This CDR3 spans 14 amino acids. CDR3 nucleotides: TGCGCCAGCAGCCCGGGGACTTTCCAAGAGACCCAGTACTTC. Its translation: CASSPGTFQETQYF.

This chain connects TRBV4-1 to TRBJ1-1, with D perhaps TRBD1 (5 bases). V lost 4 bases, J lost 2 bases, and 11 bases lay in between. This CDR3 has 14 amino acids. Germline assignment: CDR1 MGHRA and CDR2 YSYEKL. The CDR3: CASSPPGLNTEAFF. The DNA of the CDR3 is TGCGCCAGCAGCCCTCCAGGGTTAAACACTGAAGCTTTCTTT.

This sequence joins TRBV6-5 and TRBJ1-4; TRBD1 might be the D (6 bases). V shed 5 bases and J shed 7 bases, with 14 bases lying between them. This CDR3 spans 14 amino acids. The V gene's germline CDR1 is MNHEY and CDR2 SVGAGI. The CDR3 bases are TGTGCCAGCAGTCAACCAGGGGTTGGTGAAAAACTGTTTTTT. Amino acid sequence: CASSQPGVGEKLFF.

The chain combines TRBV6-5 with TRBJ2-2; D possibly corresponds to TRBD1 (5 bases). V gave up 6 bases and J gave up 0 bases, with 11 bases separating them. CDR1 is MNHEY, CDR2 SVGAGI, per germline. This CDR3 is 15 amino acids long. CDR3 region: CASSQRGANTGELFF. The CDR3 nucleotides read TGTGCCAGCAGCCAAAGGGGTGCGAACACCGGGGAGCTGTTTTTT.

The chain has TRBV27 and TRBJ2-7, with TRBD1 identical over 7 bases. This CDR3 region has 15 residues. V trimming: 3 bases; J trimming: 4 bases; junction bases outside the gene matches: 9. Germline V gene lookup returns CDR1 MNHEY and CDR2 SMNVEV (reference sequence). The CDR3 bases are TGTGCCAGCAGTTTTCTTCGGGACAGATTTTACGAGCAGTACTTC. Protein product: CASSFLRDRFYEQYF.

The V gene is TRBV6-5, the J gene TRBJ2-1; 11 bases fit TRBD1. Germline V CDR1 and CDR2: MNHEY, SVGAGI. J gave up 8 bases and V 4 bases, and 7 bases lay outside the gene matches. CDR3 length: 15 amino acids. CDR3 nucleotide sequence: TGTGCCAGCAGTTCCGCCGGGACAGGGGGGTATGAGCAGTTCTTC. It translates to CASSSAGTGGYEQFF.

This clone was counted a single time. The chain links TRBV6-6 to TRBJ2-5; the match to TRBD2 covers 8 bases. With 10 bases clipped from V and 4 bases from J, the junction kept 8 bases outside the gene matches. The CDR3 is 13 residues long. Germline V CDR1 and CDR2: MNHNY, SVGAGI (reference sequence). In DNA form, the CDR3 reads TGTGCCACTACTCGGGGGGGCAGAGAGACCCAGTACTTC. Translation: CATTRGGRETQYF.

Worth noting for this clone: Other DNA sequences in the sample encode the same CDR3. The V call is TRBV7-9, the J call TRBJ1-5; 8 bases line up with TRBD1. Trimming cost V 3 bases and J 2 bases; bases outside gene matches: 0. This CDR3 is built from 14 residues. Germline V CDR1 and CDR2: SEHNR, FQNEAQ (reference sequence). CDR3 coding DNA: TGTGCCAGCAGCTTGGGACAGGGCAATCAGCCCCAGCATTTT. The encoded protein is CASSLGQGNQPQHF.

This rearrangement joins TRBV4-3 to TRBJ1-2, with TRBD1 identical over 7 bases. There are 16 residues in the CDR3. CDR1 LGHNA and CDR2 YSLEER come from the germline V gene. J lost 4 bases, V lost 4 bases, and 12 bases had no gene match. Here the CDR3 DNA reads TGCGCCAGCAGCCGCGGACAGGCGGTTAACCTCTATGGCTACACCTTC. Residues: CASSRGQAVNLYGYTF.

The genes are TRBV6-4 and TRBJ2-7, with 7 bases fitting TRBD1. The germline V gene has CDR1 MRHNA and CDR2 SNTAGT. This CDR3 contains 15 residues. The V segment lost 3 bases and the J segment 1 base; nucleotides outside the gene matches: 6. The CDR3 sequence is CASSEGSGGSYEQYF. The CDR3 region has the DNA TGTGCCAGCAGTGAAGGGTCAGGGGGTTCCTACGAGCAGTACTTC.

J is TRBJ2-1 and V is TRBV5-1, with TRBD2 matching 12 bases. This CDR3 has 16 residues. J gave up 6 bases and V 0 bases, and 4 bases lay outside the gene matches. Germline values: CDR1 SGHRS, CDR2 YFSETQ. The CDR3 bases are TGCGCCAGCAGCTTGGAGGCTAGCGGGGGGGCCAATGAGCAGTTCTTC. Translating it yields CASSLEASGGANEQFF.

The J gene is TRBJ1-2, the V gene TRBV13; 7 bases are shared with TRBD1. The CDR3 length is 15 residues. V trimming: 5 bases; J trimming: 0 bases; junction bases outside the gene matches: 6. CDR1 and CDR2 from the germline V gene are PRHDT and FYEKMQ (reference sequence). The CDR3: CASSPRQGANYGYTF. The DNA for the CDR3 is TGTGCCAGCAGCCCCCGACAGGGTGCTAACTATGGCTACACCTTC.

CDR3 sequence reads: CASWGGQDLEKLFF. CDR3 DNA: TGTGCCAGCTGGGGGGGACAGGATCTTGAAAAACTGTTTTTT. This chain joins TRBV2 and TRBJ1-4, with 8 bases that match TRBD1. The CDR3 length is 14 residues. Germline V CDR1 and CDR2: SNHLY, FYNNEI. The ends lost 8 bases at V and 7 bases at J; junction bases unmatched: 9.

The DNA for the CDR3 is TGTGCCACCAGTGATCGACAGGGTTTATATGGCTACACCTTC. Protein sequence: CATSDRQGLYGYTF. J is TRBJ1-2 and V is TRBV24-1; 7 nucleotides agree with TRBD1. The CDR3 contains 14 residues. Germline V gene data show CDR1 as KGHDR and CDR2 as SFDVKD. Trimming cost V 3 bases and J 5 bases; bases outside gene matches: 5.

V gene TRBV7-2 combines with J gene TRBJ2-7; a weak D match, TRBD2 (6 bases). V lost 5 bases and J 0 bases, leaving 14 bases between the germline ends. This CDR3 contains 15 residues. Germline CDR1 is SGHTA and CDR2 is FQGNSA. The CDR3 loop reads CASSLRLDSSYEQYF. The CDR3 nucleotides are TGTGCCAGCAGCCTACGACTAGATTCCTCCTACGAGCAGTACTTC.